These T cell receptor beta chains were read from a single sample in a study of OX40 agonist ivuxolimab in advanced cancers. Assay: immunoSEQ multiplex PCR; the TCRdb copy retains only in-frame clones and omits some. Of tens of thousands of clones listed, 81% are singletons. This specimen consisted of CD4+ or CD8+ T cells sorted from blood, obtained in a trial of the OX40 agonist ivuxolimab. The receptor set was obtained from an adult with an advanced solid tumor such as melanoma, head and neck, liver or kidney cancer. Both conserved end residues are part of each CDR3. Each record gives: J gene, V gene, CDR3 length, D gene, clone size, CDR3 protein, CDR3 DNA. D genes are given only for firm matches. Clone size is stated in some rows and not others, as once, few, many or a class when expanded.

j_gene: TRBJ1-4; v_gene: TRBV7-6; len: 14; d_gene: .; abundance: .; CDR3aa: CASSLRMGHEKLFF; CDR3nt: TGTGCCAGCAGCTTACGGATGGGCCATGAAAAACTGTTTTTT
j_gene: TRBJ1-2; v_gene: TRBV6-5; len: 14; d_gene: .; abundance: .; CDR3aa: CASTPDRNTYGYTF; CDR3nt: TGTGCCAGCACCCCGGACCGAAATACTTATGGCTACACCTTC
j_gene: TRBJ2-1; v_gene: TRBV5-1; len: 16; d_gene: .; abundance: .; CDR3aa: CASSLGGTSSYNEQFF; CDR3nt: TGCGCCAGCAGCTTGGGTGGAACGAGCTCCTACAATGAGCAGTTCTTC
j_gene: TRBJ2-2; v_gene: TRBV7-8; len: 21; d_gene: TRBD1; abundance: .; CDR3aa: CASRSTTGFDPLIANTGELFF; CDR3nt: TGTGCCAGCAGGTCTACGACAGGGTTTGATCCTCTGATCGCGAACACCGGGGAGCTGTTTTTT
j_gene: TRBJ1-2; v_gene: TRBV9; len: 15; d_gene: .; abundance: .; CDR3aa: CASSANLRNAYGYTF; CDR3nt: TGTGCCAGCAGCGCTAACCTCCGGAACGCCTATGGCTACACCTTC
j_gene: TRBJ1-2; v_gene: TRBV30; len: 12; d_gene: .; abundance: .; CDR3aa: CAWSRVNYGYTF; CDR3nt: TGTGCCTGGAGTCGAGTTAACTATGGCTACACCTTC
j_gene: TRBJ2-1; v_gene: TRBV4-1; len: 14; d_gene: .; abundance: .; CDR3aa: CASSQVRGYNEQFF; CDR3nt: TGCGCCAGCAGCCAAGTGAGGGGCTACAATGAGCAGTTCTTC
j_gene: TRBJ2-1; v_gene: TRBV27; len: 17; d_gene: .; abundance: once; CDR3aa: CASSTWTLTSSYNEQFF; CDR3nt: TGTGCCAGCAGTACCTGGACTCTCACGAGCTCCTACAATGAGCAGTTCTTC
j_gene: TRBJ1-3; v_gene: TRBV6-1; len: 14; d_gene: .; abundance: .; CDR3aa: CATSPELLGNTIYF; CDR3nt: TGTGCCACCAGCCCCGAACTATTGGGAAACACCATATATTTT
j_gene: TRBJ1-2; v_gene: TRBV4-3; len: 12; d_gene: .; abundance: .; CDR3aa: CASSQGNYGYTF; CDR3nt: TGCGCCAGCAGCCAGGGGAACTATGGCTACACCTTC
j_gene: TRBJ2-1; v_gene: TRBV19; len: 13; d_gene: .; abundance: .; CDR3aa: CATSPGTLNEQFF; CDR3nt: TGTGCCACTAGTCCCGGGACTCTCAATGAGCAGTTCTTC
j_gene: TRBJ1-6; v_gene: TRBV7-2; len: 15; d_gene: .; abundance: .; CDR3aa: CASSPQPGDDSPLHF; CDR3nt: TGTGCCAGCAGCCCACAACCGGGGGATGATTCACCCCTCCACTTT
j_gene: TRBJ1-5; v_gene: TRBV5-1; len: 16; d_gene: .; abundance: .; CDR3aa: CASSLGDTYSNQPQHF; CDR3nt: TGCGCCAGCAGCTTGGGGGATACCTATAGCAATCAGCCCCAGCATTTT
j_gene: TRBJ1-2; v_gene: TRBV6-6; len: 13; d_gene: TRBD1; abundance: .; CDR3aa: CASRLQGAGGYTF; CDR3nt: TGTGCCAGCAGACTCCAGGGGGCTGGCGGCTACACCTTC
j_gene: TRBJ1-3; v_gene: TRBV5-1; len: 13; d_gene: .; abundance: .; CDR3aa: CASSLYTGNTIYF; CDR3nt: TGCGCCAGCAGCTTGTACACCGGAAACACCATATATTTT
j_gene: TRBJ1-1; v_gene: TRBV6-6; len: 11; d_gene: .; abundance: .; CDR3aa: CASQLNTEAFF; CDR3nt: TGTGCCAGCCAGTTGAACACTGAAGCTTTCTTT
j_gene: TRBJ1-1; v_gene: TRBV5-1; len: 14; d_gene: .; abundance: .; CDR3aa: CASSLVSGRTEAFF; CDR3nt: TGCGCCAGCAGCTTGGTGTCAGGGCGCACTGAAGCTTTCTTT
j_gene: TRBJ2-3; v_gene: TRBV6-6; len: 13; d_gene: .; abundance: once; CDR3aa: CASSYSSTDTQYF; CDR3nt: TGTGCCAGCAGTTACTCTAGCACAGATACGCAGTATTTT
j_gene: TRBJ2-2; v_gene: TRBV5-1; len: 14; d_gene: .; abundance: .; CDR3aa: CASSGRVQGGELFF; CDR3nt: TGCGCCAGCAGCGGTAGGGTCCAAGGCGGGGAGCTGTTTTTT
j_gene: TRBJ1-2; v_gene: TRBV27; len: 13; d_gene: .; abundance: .; CDR3aa: CASRPLDGYGYTF; CDR3nt: TGTGCCAGCAGACCTCTGGATGGCTATGGCTACACCTTC
j_gene: TRBJ2-1; v_gene: TRBV28; len: 15; d_gene: .; abundance: .; CDR3aa: CASNRGAASYNEQFF; CDR3nt: TGTGCCAGCAACAGAGGAGCGGCCTCTTACAATGAGCAGTTCTTC
j_gene: TRBJ2-6; v_gene: TRBV6-1; len: 15; d_gene: .; abundance: few; CDR3aa: CASSAGLSGANVLTF; CDR3nt: TGTGCCAGCAGTGCCGGCTTATCTGGGGCCAACGTCCTGACTTTC
j_gene: TRBJ2-1; v_gene: TRBV5-1; len: 15; d_gene: TRBD2; abundance: .; CDR3aa: CASSLTASGNGEQFF; CDR3nt: TGCGCCAGCAGCTTGACGGCTAGCGGGAACGGCGAGCAGTTCTTC
j_gene: TRBJ2-7; v_gene: TRBV4-3; len: 14; d_gene: TRBD1; abundance: .; CDR3aa: CASSQDRVRYEQYF; CDR3nt: TGCGCCAGCAGCCAGGACAGGGTCCGCTACGAGCAGTACTTC
j_gene: TRBJ2-1; v_gene: TRBV6-5; len: 12; d_gene: TRBD2; abundance: .; CDR3aa: CASSYAGDEQFF; CDR3nt: TGTGCCAGCAGTTACGCGGGAGATGAGCAGTTCTTC
j_gene: TRBJ2-3; v_gene: TRBV6-5; len: 14; d_gene: .; abundance: .; CDR3aa: CASSYALGTDTQYF; CDR3nt: TGTGCCAGCAGTTATGCGCTGGGCACAGATACGCAGTATTTT
j_gene: TRBJ1-5; v_gene: TRBV10-3; len: 14; d_gene: TRBD1; abundance: .; CDR3aa: CAIRGTDINQPQHF; CDR3nt: TGTGCCATCAGAGGGACAGACATAAATCAGCCCCAGCATTTT